These T cell receptor beta chains were read from a single sample in a study of OX40 agonist ivuxolimab in advanced cancers. Here immunoSEQ multiplex PCR was the method, and the copy in TCRdb shows in-frame clones only, minus some. Among around 100,000 clones, approximately 89% were seen once, and the ten largest hold under 0.35%. Sequencing used CD4+ or CD8+ T cells sorted from blood, obtained in a trial of the OX40 agonist ivuxolimab. The receptors originated from an adult with an advanced solid tumor such as melanoma, head and neck, liver or kidney cancer. CDR3s include the opening cysteine and the closing phenylalanine or tryptophan. D genes are given only for firm matches. Not every row has a clone size; where given, it reads once, few, many or a size class.

cdr3_nt	cdr3_aa	d_call	v_call	j_call	clone_size
TGTGCCAGCAGGATTGGGGGGGGCCGGGCAGATACGCAGTATTTT	CASRIGGGRADTQYF	NA	TRBV5-4	TRBJ2-3	NA
TGTGCCAGCAGGGAAGGGGGTTTTGAGACCCAGTACTTC	CASREGGFETQYF	NA	TRBV6-1	TRBJ2-5	few
TGTGCGCTAGGGGGGGACCTGCGCAATGAGCAGTTCTTC	CALGGDLRNEQFF	NA	TRBV30	TRBJ2-1	NA
TGTGCCAGCAGTCCTTCTATCCCGGGGGGAGGGACACCACGCTTC	CASSPSIPGGGTPRF	NA	TRBV28	TRBJ1-2	NA
TGCGCCAGCAGTGAGAGGCTGGGACTACTTAGCTCCTACAATGAGCAGTTCTTC	CASSERLGLLSSYNEQFF	TRBD2	TRBV10-1	TRBJ2-1	NA
TGTGCCAGCAGCTCCGTAAGGGGAGACAGCATGAACACTGAAGCTTTCTTT	CASSSVRGDSMNTEAFF	NA	TRBV5-4	TRBJ1-1	NA
TGTGCCAGCAGCTTAGCGGGACTAGCGGACCATCGCTCCTACGAGCAGTACTTC	CASSLAGLADHRSYEQYF	TRBD2	TRBV7-2	TRBJ2-7	NA
TGTGCCAGCAGCTTACCCAGGGACAACACAGATACGCAGTATTTT	CASSLPRDNTDTQYF	NA	TRBV7-2	TRBJ2-3	NA
TGTGCCAGCAGCCAAAGGCCCTATGGCTACACCTTC	CASSQRPYGYTF	NA	TRBV6-5	TRBJ1-2	NA
TGTGCCACCAGCAGACCCGGTCAAGAGGGATCAGACGAGCAGTACTTC	CATSRPGQEGSDEQYF	NA	TRBV15	TRBJ2-7	once
TGTGCCAGCAGTTCCCGGACTAGCGGGGCCAGGGAGCAGTACTTC	CASSSRTSGAREQYF	TRBD2	TRBV2	TRBJ2-7	NA
TGTGCCAGCAGCGTAAGGTCGGCGAGGACAGATACGCAGTATTTT	CASSVRSARTDTQYF	NA	TRBV9	TRBJ2-3	NA
TGTGCCAGCAGCCTGACAGACGAGCAGTACTTC	CASSLTDEQYF	NA	TRBV7-2	TRBJ2-7	NA
TGTGCCAGCAGTCTTCGTCGTAGGGCGGGCACCGGGGAGCTGTTTTTT	CASSLRRRAGTGELFF	NA	TRBV28	TRBJ2-2	NA
TGTGCCAGCAGCGTAGGCGGGGGCGGTGAAAAACTGTTTTTT	CASSVGGGGEKLFF	NA	TRBV9	TRBJ1-4	NA
TGTGCCAGCAGCCCGACCGGGACAAGGAACACTGAAGCTTTCTTT	CASSPTGTRNTEAFF	NA	TRBV11-2	TRBJ1-1	once
TGTGCCAGCAGTCCGACAGACCTCTATGGCTACACCTTC	CASSPTDLYGYTF	NA	TRBV6-6	TRBJ1-2	NA
TGTGCCAGCCAGGACAGGTCCTACGAGCAGTACTTC	CASQDRSYEQYF	TRBD1	TRBV28	TRBJ2-7	NA
TGTGCCAGCAGCCGGGAGAGGAATTCACCCCTCCACTTT	CASSRERNSPLHF	NA	TRBV11-3	TRBJ1-6	few
TGTGCCTGGGCCTTATCAGGGGCCAGGGGGAACACTGAAGCTTTCTTT	CAWALSGARGNTEAFF	NA	TRBV30	TRBJ1-1	NA
TGTGCCAGCAGTTTATCCGGGGAGCTGTTTTTT	CASSLSGELFF	NA	TRBV28	TRBJ2-2	NA
TGCGCCAGCAGCTTTCCCACGACTAGCGGGAGTACCGGGGGATACAATGAGCAGTTCTTC	CASSFPTTSGSTGGYNEQFF	TRBD2	TRBV5-1	TRBJ2-1	NA
TGCGCCAGCAGCCAAGGTATATTAGAAGGGGCTCGCTCACCCCTCCACTTT	CASSQGILEGARSPLHF	NA	TRBV4-1	TRBJ1-6	few
TGTGCCTGGAGCAACAGGGTGAATGGCTACACCTTC	CAWSNRVNGYTF	NA	TRBV30	TRBJ1-2	NA
TGTGCCTGGAGCGCCACAGGCAGGGGGACCCTCAATCAGCCCCAGCATTTT	CAWSATGRGTLNQPQHF	TRBD1	TRBV30	TRBJ1-5	NA
TGTGCCATCAGTGTGACAAACAACTCCTACGAGCAGTACTTC	CAISVTNNSYEQYF	NA	TRBV10-3	TRBJ2-7	NA
TGTGCCAGCAGCCTTACGCGGGGGGCCTACAATGAGCAGTTCTTC	CASSLTRGAYNEQFF	TRBD2	TRBV5-4	TRBJ2-1	NA
TGCGCCAGCAGCCCGGGACGGGCTTGGGGCACTGAAGCTTTCTTT	CASSPGRAWGTEAFF	NA	TRBV4-1	TRBJ1-1	NA
TGTGCCAGCAGCTCCCTAGCGGGAGACGGGGAGCAGTTCTTC	CASSSLAGDGEQFF	TRBD2	TRBV7-3	TRBJ2-1	NA
TGTGCCAGCAGCTTAGGCTACAGGGGGCGCGGAGAGACCCAGTACTTC	CASSLGYRGRGETQYF	TRBD1	TRBV7-9	TRBJ2-5	NA
TGTGCCAGCAGCTCCAGGGTAGCGGGGCTTTCAGATACGCAGTATTTT	CASSSRVAGLSDTQYF	TRBD2	TRBV11-2	TRBJ2-3	NA
TGCGCCAGCAGCTTGGGGGACAGCTCCTTCTATGGCTACACCTTC	CASSLGDSSFYGYTF	TRBD1	TRBV5-1	TRBJ1-2	NA
TGTGCCAGCAGACCTCCTCCAGGGGTCGGTGAGCAGTACTTC	CASRPPPGVGEQYF	NA	TRBV27	TRBJ2-7	NA
TGTGCCAGCAGCGTAGGGCCAGCCACCTACGAGCAGTACTTC	CASSVGPATYEQYF	NA	TRBV9	TRBJ2-7	NA
TGTGCCAGCAGCCCACGGACAGGGAACTATGGCTACACCTTC	CASSPRTGNYGYTF	TRBD1	TRBV7-8	TRBJ1-2	NA
TGTGCCAGCAGCCAAGATAAGAACACCGGTTATGGCTACACCTTC	CASSQDKNTGYGYTF	NA	TRBV4-2	TRBJ1-2	NA
TGTGCCAGCACGGGACAGGGGGCGGAAGAGCAGTTCTTC	CASTGQGAEEQFF	TRBD1	TRBV2	TRBJ2-1	NA
TGTGCCAGCAGCTCCGGGATAAGCTCCTACGAGCAGTACTTC	CASSSGISSYEQYF	NA	TRBV7-2	TRBJ2-7	NA
TGTGCCAGCAGCCGTAGCGGGGGGGAATACAATGAGCAGTTCTTC	CASSRSGGEYNEQFF	TRBD2	TRBV7-2	TRBJ2-1	NA
TGCGCCAGCAGCGAGGTGGCGAATAATGAGCAGTTCTTC	CASSEVANNEQFF	NA	TRBV5-1	TRBJ2-1	NA
TGTGCCAGCTCATATCAGGCCGGAGAGGAAGATGAGCAGTTCTTC	CASSYQAGEEDEQFF	NA	TRBV18	TRBJ2-1	NA
TGTGCCATCAGCACAGGGGACCCTAACGTTAACACCGGGGAGCTGTTTTTT	CAISTGDPNVNTGELFF	TRBD1	TRBV10-3	TRBJ2-2	once
TGTGCCAGCAGCTTCCCCGACGGGGGGAACACTGAAGCTTTCTTT	CASSFPDGGNTEAFF	NA	TRBV5-6	TRBJ1-1	NA
TGCGCCAGCAGCTTCGATGGGACTTGGAACACCTTC	CASSFDGTWNTF	NA	TRBV5-1	TRBJ1-2	few
TGTGCCAGCAGCCCAGGAATGAACACTGAAGCTTTCTTT	CASSPGMNTEAFF	NA	TRBV11-3	TRBJ1-1	few
TGTGCCAGCAGAAACTGGGCTTCACCCCTCCACTTT	CASRNWASPLHF	NA	TRBV27	TRBJ1-6	NA
TGTGCCAGCAGCGTAGCGGCGGGGCCGAACACCGGGGAGCTGTTTTTT	CASSVAAGPNTGELFF	NA	TRBV9	TRBJ2-2	NA
TGTGCCAGCAGCCCACCCCGGACTAGCGGGGGCAATGAGCAGTTCTTC	CASSPPRTSGGNEQFF	TRBD2	TRBV7-9	TRBJ2-1	NA
TGTGCCTGGACCGTATCCGGGACAACCGACTATGGCTACACCTTC	CAWTVSGTTDYGYTF	NA	TRBV30	TRBJ1-2	once
TGTGCCAGCAGCGTCTCGCCGGGACTAGCCTACGAGCAGTACTTC	CASSVSPGLAYEQYF	TRBD2	TRBV9	TRBJ2-7	NA
TGCGCCAGCAGCTCGTCCGGGACAGGGGCGACTGGAAACACCATATATTTT	CASSSSGTGATGNTIYF	TRBD1	TRBV5-1	TRBJ1-3	NA
TGTGCCGGGGGGGCCTACGAGCAGTACTTC	CAGGAYEQYF	TRBD2	TRBV6-1	TRBJ2-7	NA
TGTGCCAGCAGCGTAGAGGGACAGGTTGGCACTGAAGCTTTCTTT	CASSVEGQVGTEAFF	TRBD1	TRBV9	TRBJ1-1	NA
TGTGCCAGCAGCTTAGATTTCGGGAGTGGGGAGACCCAGTACTTC	CASSLDFGSGETQYF	NA	TRBV7-2	TRBJ2-5	NA
TGTGCCAGCAGCTTAGGGGGCGCGGGGAACACTGAAGCTTTCTTT	CASSLGGAGNTEAFF	TRBD1	TRBV2	TRBJ1-1	NA
TGTGCCAGCAGCTTATCTTCGGGAGTGACCGGGGAGCTGTTTTTT	CASSLSSGVTGELFF	NA	TRBV11-2	TRBJ2-2	NA
TGCGCCAGCAGCCAGGAGGGCAGGTATTCACCCCTCCACTTT	CASSQEGRYSPLHF	NA	TRBV4-3	TRBJ1-6	once
TGCGCCAGCAGCATACCTAGCGCCCACACCGGGGAGCTGTTTTTT	CASSIPSAHTGELFF	NA	TRBV5-1	TRBJ2-2	NA
TGTGCCAGCAGTTTTTTTTCCACGGGTATCTATGGCTACACCTTC	CASSFFSTGIYGYTF	NA	TRBV28	TRBJ1-2	NA
TGCGCCAGCAGCTTGGAGGGGACAGGGAGAGGGCCAGCAGTAGATACGCAGTATTTT	CASSLEGTGRGPAVDTQYF	TRBD1	TRBV5-1	TRBJ2-3	NA